This T cell receptor beta chain was captured in a study of blood T cells in healthy people across ages. The germline V gene has CDR1 MDHEN and CDR2 SYDVKM. The CDR3 has 12 residues. J was trimmed by 4 bases and V by 7 bases; bases with no gene match: 1. Next came a second PCR, run for roughly 6 to 11 cycles, which used a sample-barcoded 5' primer along with a J-beta primer mix. A single record per CDR3 protein comes from TCRdb applying MiXCR to the 5' RACE reads. The top ten hold roughly 10% of the sample, which has hundreds of thousands of distinct CDR3 sequences, under 30% seen once. The data were also submitted as part of a second study, on T cells of mothers and their children.

Sample: blood. The genes are TRBV28 and TRBJ2-7; 10 nucleotides match TRBD2. The receptor was isolated from a boy aged 5 to 17 in good health. The CDR3 coding sequence is TGTGCCAGCAAAGCGGGAGGGTACGAGCAGTACTTC. It yields the protein CASKAGGYEQYF.